This T cell receptor (beta chain) is drawn from a study of T cells in Graves' hyperthyroidism and ophthalmopathy. Orbital computed tomography and thyroid ultrasound, together with serum TRAb and thyroxine and clinical symptoms, were used for diagnoses. Germline trimming cut 0 bases from V and 5 bases from J; bases unmatched to any gene: 7. There are 16 residues in the CDR3. Germline CDR1 is SGHTA and CDR2 is FQGTGA. TCR beta CDR3 regions were amplified from RNA transcripts. HTBI primers were employed in a first-round RT-PCR of the TCR CDR3. TCRdb independently ran MiXCR on the multiplex PCR reads; one entry per CDR3 protein. The sample has over 700,000 distinct CDR3 sequences; roughly a third are singletons.

The chain couples TRBV7-3 to TRBJ1-2; 9 nucleotides agree with TRBD1. Sample: blood. The sequence derives from a woman aged 40 to 55 with Graves' hyperthyroidism. The CDR3 nucleotides are TGTGCCAGCAGCTTAACGCGGGACAGGGATGATTATGGCTACACCTTC. It encodes CASSLTRDRDDYGYTF.